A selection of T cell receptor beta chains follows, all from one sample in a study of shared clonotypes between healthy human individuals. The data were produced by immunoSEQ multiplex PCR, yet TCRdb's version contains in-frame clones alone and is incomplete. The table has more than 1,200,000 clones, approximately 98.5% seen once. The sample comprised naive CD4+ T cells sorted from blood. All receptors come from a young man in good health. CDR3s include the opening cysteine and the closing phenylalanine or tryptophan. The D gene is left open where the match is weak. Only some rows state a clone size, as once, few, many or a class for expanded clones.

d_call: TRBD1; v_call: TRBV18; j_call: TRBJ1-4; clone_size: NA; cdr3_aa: CASSLDRDEKLFF; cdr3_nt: TGTGCCAGCTCCCTTGACAGGGACGAAAAACTGTTTTTT
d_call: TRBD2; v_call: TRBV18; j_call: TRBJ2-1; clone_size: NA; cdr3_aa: CASSPPGRGAGDPYNEQFF; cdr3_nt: TGTGCCAGCTCACCACCGGGACGGGGCGCGGGAGACCCCTACAATGAGCAGTTCTTC
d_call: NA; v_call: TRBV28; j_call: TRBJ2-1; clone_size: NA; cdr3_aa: CASSLGINEQFF; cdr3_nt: TGTGCCAGCAGTTTAGGAATTAATGAGCAGTTCTTC
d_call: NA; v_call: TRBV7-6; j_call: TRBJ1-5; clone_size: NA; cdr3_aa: CASSSVGGQGNQPQHF; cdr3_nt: TGTGCCAGCAGCTCCGTCGGCGGGCAGGGGAATCAGCCCCAGCATTTT
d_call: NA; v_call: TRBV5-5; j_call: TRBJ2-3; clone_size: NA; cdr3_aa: CASSSQGLTDTQYF; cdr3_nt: TGTGCCAGCAGCTCACAGGGACTCACAGATACGCAGTATTTT
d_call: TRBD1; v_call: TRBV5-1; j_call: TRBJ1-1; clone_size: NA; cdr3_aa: CASSFGQDEAFF; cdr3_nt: TGCGCCAGCAGCTTCGGACAGGATGAAGCTTTCTTT
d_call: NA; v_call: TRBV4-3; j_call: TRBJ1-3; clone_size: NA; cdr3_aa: CASSQGEGSDTIYF; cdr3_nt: TGCGCCAGCAGCCAGGGGGAGGGTTCGGACACCATATATTTT
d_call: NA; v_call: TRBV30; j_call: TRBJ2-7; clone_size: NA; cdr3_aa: CAWSVLGVSSYEQYF; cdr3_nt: TGTGCCTGGAGTGTCTTGGGGGTCAGCTCCTACGAGCAGTACTTC
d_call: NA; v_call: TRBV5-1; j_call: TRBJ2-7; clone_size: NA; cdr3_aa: CASSLEGGLSYEQYF; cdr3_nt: TGCGCCAGCAGCTTGGAAGGAGGACTTTCCTACGAGCAGTACTTC
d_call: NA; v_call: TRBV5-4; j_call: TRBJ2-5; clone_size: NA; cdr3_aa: CASSLGGEETQYF; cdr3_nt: TGTGCCAGCAGCTTGGGTGGGGAAGAGACCCAGTACTTC
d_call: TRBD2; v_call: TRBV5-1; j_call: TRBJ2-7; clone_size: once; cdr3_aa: CASSLVGGRAYEQYF; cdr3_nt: TGCGCCAGCAGCTTGGTCGGCGGGAGGGCCTACGAGCAGTACTTC
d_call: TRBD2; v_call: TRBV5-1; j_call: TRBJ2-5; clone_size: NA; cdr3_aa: CASSLAAGLAGQETQYF; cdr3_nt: TGCGCCAGCAGCTTGGCGGCGGGACTAGCGGGGCAAGAGACCCAGTACTTC
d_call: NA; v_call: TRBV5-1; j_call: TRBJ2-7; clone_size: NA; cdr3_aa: CASSLGRASSEQYF; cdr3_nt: TGCGCCAGCAGCTTGGGCAGAGCATCCTCCGAGCAGTACTTC
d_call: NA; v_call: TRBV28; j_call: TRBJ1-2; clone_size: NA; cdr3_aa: CASRGWTDGYTF; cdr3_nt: TGTGCCAGCAGAGGCTGGACGGATGGCTACACCTTC
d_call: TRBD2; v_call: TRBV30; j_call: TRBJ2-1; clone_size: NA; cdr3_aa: CAWSVLLAGETEQFF; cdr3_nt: TGTGCCTGGAGTGTACTACTAGCGGGAGAGACTGAGCAGTTCTTC
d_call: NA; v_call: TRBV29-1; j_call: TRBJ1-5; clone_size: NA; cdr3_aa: CSAAHGKQPQHF; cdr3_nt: TGCAGCGCCGCACACGGTAAACAGCCCCAGCATTTT
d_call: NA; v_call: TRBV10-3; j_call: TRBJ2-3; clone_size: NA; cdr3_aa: CAISGTGNGDTQYF; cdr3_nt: TGTGCCATCAGTGGAACCGGGAATGGAGATACGCAGTATTTT
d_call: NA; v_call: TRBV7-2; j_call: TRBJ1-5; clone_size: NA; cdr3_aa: CASSFSRDGYQPQHF; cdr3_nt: TGTGCCAGCAGCTTTAGCCGGGACGGATATCAGCCCCAGCATTTT
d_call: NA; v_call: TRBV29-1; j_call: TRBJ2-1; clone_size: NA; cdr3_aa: CSVGGGRGYNEQFF; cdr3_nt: TGCAGCGTTGGAGGGGGGCGCGGTTACAATGAGCAGTTCTTC
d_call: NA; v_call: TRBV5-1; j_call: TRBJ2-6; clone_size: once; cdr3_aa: CASSLEALSGANVLTF; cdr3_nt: TGCGCCAGCAGCTTGGAGGCCCTCTCTGGGGCCAACGTCCTGACTTTC
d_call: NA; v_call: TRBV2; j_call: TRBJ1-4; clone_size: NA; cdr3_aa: CASSIGTPATNEKLFF; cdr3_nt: TGTGCCAGCAGCATCGGGACACCTGCAACTAATGAAAAACTGTTTTTT
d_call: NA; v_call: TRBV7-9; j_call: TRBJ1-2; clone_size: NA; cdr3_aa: CASSFRSVPDYGYTF; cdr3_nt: TGTGCCAGCAGCTTTCGATCAGTTCCCGACTATGGCTACACCTTC
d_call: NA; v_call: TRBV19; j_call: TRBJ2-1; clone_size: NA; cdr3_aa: CASSTSPPNNEQFF; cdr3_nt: TGTGCCAGTAGTACTTCACCCCCGAACAATGAGCAGTTCTTC
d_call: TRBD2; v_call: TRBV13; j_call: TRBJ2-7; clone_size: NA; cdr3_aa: CASSPRVAGVRGYEQYF; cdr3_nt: TGTGCCAGCAGCCCCCGGGTAGCGGGAGTTCGAGGGTACGAGCAGTACTTC
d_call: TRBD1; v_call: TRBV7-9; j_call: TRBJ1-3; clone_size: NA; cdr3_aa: CASSLTGGIGNTIYF; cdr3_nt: TGTGCCAGCAGCTTGACAGGGGGTATTGGAAACACCATATATTTT
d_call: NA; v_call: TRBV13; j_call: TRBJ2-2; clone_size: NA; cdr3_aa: CASRFRVGGVDTGELFF; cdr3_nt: TGTGCCAGCAGATTTAGAGTTGGGGGAGTAGATACCGGGGAGCTGTTTTTT
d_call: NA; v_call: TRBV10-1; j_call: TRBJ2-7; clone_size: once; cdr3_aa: CASTPGRGPYEQYF; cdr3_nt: TGCGCCAGCACCCCGGGAAGGGGTCCCTACGAGCAGTACTTC
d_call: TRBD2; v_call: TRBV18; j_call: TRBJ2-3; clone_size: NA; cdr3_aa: CASSPRRLAGQSTDTQYF; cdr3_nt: TGTGCCAGCTCACCAAGACGTCTAGCGGGGCAGAGCACAGATACGCAGTATTTT
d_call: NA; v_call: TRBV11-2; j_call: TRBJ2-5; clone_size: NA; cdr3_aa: CASSQRGRQRTQTQYF; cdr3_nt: TGTGCCAGCAGCCAACGGGGGAGACAGAGAACTCAGACCCAGTACTTC
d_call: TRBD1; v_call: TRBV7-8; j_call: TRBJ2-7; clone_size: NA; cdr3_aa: CASTRDRASYEQYF; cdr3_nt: TGTGCCAGCACCCGGGACAGGGCAAGCTACGAGCAGTACTTC
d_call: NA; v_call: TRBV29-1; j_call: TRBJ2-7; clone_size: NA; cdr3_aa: CSVVRLPYEQYF; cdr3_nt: TGCAGCGTTGTCCGTCTACCTTACGAGCAGTACTTC
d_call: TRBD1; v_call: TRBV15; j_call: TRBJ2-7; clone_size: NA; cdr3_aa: CATSRDRGYEQYF; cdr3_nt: TGTGCCACCAGCAGGGACAGGGGCTACGAGCAGTACTTC
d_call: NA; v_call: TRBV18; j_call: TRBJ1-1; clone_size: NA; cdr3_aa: CASSPSTEAFF; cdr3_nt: TGTGCCAGCTCACCATCCACTGAAGCTTTCTTT
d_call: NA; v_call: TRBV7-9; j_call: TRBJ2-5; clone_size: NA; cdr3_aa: CSGGPQETQYF; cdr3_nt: TGTTCCGGAGGGCCCCAAGAGACCCAGTACTTC
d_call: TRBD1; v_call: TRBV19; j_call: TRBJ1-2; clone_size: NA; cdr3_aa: CASRRTGAHGYTF; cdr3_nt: TGTGCCAGTAGAAGGACAGGGGCTCACGGCTACACCTTC
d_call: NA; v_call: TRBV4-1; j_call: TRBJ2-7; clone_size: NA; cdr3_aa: CASSQPGRVSSYEQYF; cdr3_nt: TGCGCCAGCAGCCAGCCCGGACGTGTTAGCTCCTACGAGCAGTACTTC
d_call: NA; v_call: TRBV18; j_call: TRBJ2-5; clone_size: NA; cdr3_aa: CASSRGETQYF; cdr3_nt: TGTGCCAGCTCACGAGGGGAGACCCAGTACTTC
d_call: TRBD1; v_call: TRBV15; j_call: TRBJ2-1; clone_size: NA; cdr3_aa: CATSRGDRGIYNEQFF; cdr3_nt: TGTGCCACCAGCAGAGGCGACAGGGGGATTTACAATGAGCAGTTCTTC
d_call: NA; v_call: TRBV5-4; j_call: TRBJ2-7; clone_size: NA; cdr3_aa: CASRMGTGRTTQYF; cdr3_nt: TGTGCCAGCCGGATGGGGACTGGCCGTACGACGCAGTACTTC
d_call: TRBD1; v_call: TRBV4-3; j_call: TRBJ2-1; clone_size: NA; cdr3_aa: CASSQTGQGVYNEQFF; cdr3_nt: TGCGCCAGCAGCCAGACTGGACAGGGGGTTTACAATGAGCAGTTCTTC
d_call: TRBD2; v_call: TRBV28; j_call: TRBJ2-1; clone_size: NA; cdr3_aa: CASSQFLSRTSGSSNEQFF; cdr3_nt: TGTGCCAGCAGTCAATTCCTCTCAAGGACTAGCGGGAGTAGCAATGAGCAGTTCTTC
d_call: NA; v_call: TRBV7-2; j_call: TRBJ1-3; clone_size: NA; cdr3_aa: CASSLAARLKGNTIYF; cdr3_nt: TGTGCCAGCAGCTTAGCCGCCAGGCTCAAGGGAAACACCATATATTTT
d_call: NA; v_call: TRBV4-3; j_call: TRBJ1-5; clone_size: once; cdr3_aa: CASSQENEQPQHF; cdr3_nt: TGCGCCAGCAGCCAAGAAAACGAACAGCCCCAGCATTTT
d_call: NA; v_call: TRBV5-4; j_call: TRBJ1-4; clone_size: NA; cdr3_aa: CASSLGGRNEKLFF; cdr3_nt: TGTGCCAGCAGCTTGGGGGGGAGAAATGAAAAACTGTTTTTT
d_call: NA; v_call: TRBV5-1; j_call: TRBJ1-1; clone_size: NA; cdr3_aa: CASSSQGIGNTEAFF; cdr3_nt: TGCGCCAGCAGTTCTCAGGGGATAGGGAACACTGAAGCTTTCTTT
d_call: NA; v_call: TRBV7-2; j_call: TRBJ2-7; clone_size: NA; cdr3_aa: CASSLLGSFYEQYF; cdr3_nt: TGTGCCAGCAGCTTATTGGGTAGTTTCTACGAGCAGTACTTC
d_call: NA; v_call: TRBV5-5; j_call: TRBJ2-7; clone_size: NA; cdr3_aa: CASSLNPGRTYEQYF; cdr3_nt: TGTGCCAGCAGCTTGAATCCGGGACGGACCTACGAGCAGTACTTC
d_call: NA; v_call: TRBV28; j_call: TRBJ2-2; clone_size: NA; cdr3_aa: CASSFYPGLNTGELFF; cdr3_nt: TGTGCCAGCAGTTTTTACCCGGGACTTAACACCGGGGAGCTGTTTTTT
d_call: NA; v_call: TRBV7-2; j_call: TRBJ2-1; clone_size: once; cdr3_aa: CASSLGLVLSSYNEQFF; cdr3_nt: TGTGCCAGCAGCTTAGGCCTAGTCTTGAGCTCCTACAATGAGCAGTTCTTC
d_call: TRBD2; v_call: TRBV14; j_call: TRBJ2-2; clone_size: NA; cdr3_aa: CASSRHTRGAGVTGELFF; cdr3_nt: TGTGCCAGCAGCCGCCACACCCGGGGAGCGGGAGTGACCGGGGAGCTGTTTTTT
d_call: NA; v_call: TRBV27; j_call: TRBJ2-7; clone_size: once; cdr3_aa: CASSSFHEQYF; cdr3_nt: TGTGCCAGCAGTTCTTTCCACGAGCAGTACTTC
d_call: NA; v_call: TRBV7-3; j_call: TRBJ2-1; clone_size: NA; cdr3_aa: CASSLTSWSEQFF; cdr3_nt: TGTGCCAGCAGCTTAACGAGTTGGAGTGAGCAGTTCTTC
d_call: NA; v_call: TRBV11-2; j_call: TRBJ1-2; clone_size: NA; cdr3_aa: CASSPVGSNRGGYTF; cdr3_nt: TGTGCCAGCAGCCCCGTCGGGTCTAATAGGGGCGGCTACACCTTC
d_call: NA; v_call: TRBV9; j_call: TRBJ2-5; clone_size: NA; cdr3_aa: CASSVGGRETQYF; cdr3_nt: TGTGCCAGCAGCGTGGGCGGAAGGGAGACCCAGTACTTC